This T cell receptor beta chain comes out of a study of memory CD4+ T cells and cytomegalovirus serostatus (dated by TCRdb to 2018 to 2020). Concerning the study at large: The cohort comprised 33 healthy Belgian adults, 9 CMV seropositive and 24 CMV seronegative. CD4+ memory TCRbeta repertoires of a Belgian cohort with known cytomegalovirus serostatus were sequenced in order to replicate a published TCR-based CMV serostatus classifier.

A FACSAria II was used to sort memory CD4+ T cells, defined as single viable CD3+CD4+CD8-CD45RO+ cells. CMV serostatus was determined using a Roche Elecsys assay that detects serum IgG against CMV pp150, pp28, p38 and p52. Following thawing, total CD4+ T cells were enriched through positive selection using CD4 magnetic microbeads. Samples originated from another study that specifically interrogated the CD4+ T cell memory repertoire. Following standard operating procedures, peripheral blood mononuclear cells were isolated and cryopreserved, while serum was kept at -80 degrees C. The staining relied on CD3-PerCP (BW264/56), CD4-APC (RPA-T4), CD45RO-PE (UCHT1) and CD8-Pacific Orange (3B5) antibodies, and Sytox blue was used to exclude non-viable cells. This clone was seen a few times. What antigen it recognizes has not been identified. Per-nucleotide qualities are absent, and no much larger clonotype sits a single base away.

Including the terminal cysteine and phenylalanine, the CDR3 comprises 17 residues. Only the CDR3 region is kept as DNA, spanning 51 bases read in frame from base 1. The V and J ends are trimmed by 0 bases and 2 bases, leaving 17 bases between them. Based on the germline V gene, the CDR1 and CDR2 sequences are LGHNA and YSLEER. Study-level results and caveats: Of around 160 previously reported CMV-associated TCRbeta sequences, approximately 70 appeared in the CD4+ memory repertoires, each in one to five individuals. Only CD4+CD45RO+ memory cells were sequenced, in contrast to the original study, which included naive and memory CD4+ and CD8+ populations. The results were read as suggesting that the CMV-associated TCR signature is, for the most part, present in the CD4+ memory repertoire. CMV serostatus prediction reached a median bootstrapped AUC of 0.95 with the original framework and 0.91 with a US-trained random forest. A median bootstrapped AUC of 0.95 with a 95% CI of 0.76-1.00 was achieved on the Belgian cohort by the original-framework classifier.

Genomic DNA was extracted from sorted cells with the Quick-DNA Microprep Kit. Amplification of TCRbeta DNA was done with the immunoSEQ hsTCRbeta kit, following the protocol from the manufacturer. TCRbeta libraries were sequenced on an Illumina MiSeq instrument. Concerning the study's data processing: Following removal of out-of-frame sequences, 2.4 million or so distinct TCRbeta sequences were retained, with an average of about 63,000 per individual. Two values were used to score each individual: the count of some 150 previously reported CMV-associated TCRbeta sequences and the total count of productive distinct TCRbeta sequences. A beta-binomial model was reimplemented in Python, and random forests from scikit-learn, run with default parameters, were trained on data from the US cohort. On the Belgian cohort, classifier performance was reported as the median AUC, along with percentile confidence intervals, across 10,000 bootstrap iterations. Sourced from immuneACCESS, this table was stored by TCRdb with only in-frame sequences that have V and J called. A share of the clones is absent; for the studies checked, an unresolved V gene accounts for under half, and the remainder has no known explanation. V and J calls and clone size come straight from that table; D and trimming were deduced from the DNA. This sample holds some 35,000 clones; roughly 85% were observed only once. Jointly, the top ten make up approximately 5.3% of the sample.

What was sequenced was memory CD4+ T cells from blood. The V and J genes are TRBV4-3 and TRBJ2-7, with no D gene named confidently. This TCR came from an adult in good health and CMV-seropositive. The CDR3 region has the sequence CASSQEPQLYDTYEQYF. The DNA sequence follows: TGCGCCAGCAGCCAAGAGCCCCAACTCTATGATACCTACGAGCAGTACTTC.